This record looks at one TCR beta chain sequence and its context. This clonotype has a count of ten or more. Its antigen has not been determined. The sample holds no much larger clone one base away, and base qualities are not on file. The data stem from a study of early T cells in non-severe SARS-CoV-2 infection (dated by TCRdb to 2020 to 2022). Regarding the research as a whole: Bulk RNA from unsorted whole blood was used for TCR sequencing, so alpha and beta chains could not be paired.

Broader findings and caveats from the paper: VDJdb matching was skewed toward anti-spike CD8 responses, so virus-specific expansions were likely underestimated and private and CD4 specificities were missed.

Trimming at the junction amounts to 3 bases on V and 0 bases on J, and the germline ends lie 11 bases apart. The CDR3 contains 15 residues, cysteine and phenylalanine counted. Just CDR3 DNA is preserved here, 45 bases in frame from base 1. Reading the germline V gene (reference sequence) gives CDR1 DFQATT and CDR2 SNEGSKA. This was a case-control study nested in a cohort of healthcare workers in London, UK, who had nasopharyngeal swab PCR tests and blood samples taken every week. Between 23 and 31 March 2020, the week of the UK lockdown, healthcare workers were enrolled and then followed up weekly for as long as 16 weeks. The protocol used for the library was 5' RACE. Sequencing was carried out with a NextSeq 500. The TCR library protocol attached unique molecular identifiers to individual cDNA molecules to correct for sequencing error and PCR bias. Both TCR alpha and beta chains were sequenced, and tight co-correlation was observed between alpha and beta sequence abundances in each sample. As for the authors' bioinformatics: Decombinator V4 was used to annotate TCR sequences for V gene, J gene and CDR3. Expanded TCRs were defined as changing significantly between any two time points under a Poisson model with p below 0.0001. TCR abundances were normalised to the total number of TCRs sequenced per sample and were expressed as counts per million. MAIT TCRs were defined by TRAV1-2 paired with TRAJ12, TRAJ20 or TRAJ33, and iNKT TCRs by TRAV10 paired with TRAJ18. VDJdb, accessed 1 November 2021, was searched for CMV, EBV and SARS-CoV-2 annotated TCRs, with TCRs annotated for multiple antigens excluded. TCRdb's own reprocessing of the public reads used fastp at Q25 and MiXCR and kept productive beta chains. Entries are consolidated by CDR3 protein sequence, retaining the most common genes and DNA. V and J calls and clone size were set by TCRdb, not the authors. The sample has about 31,000 distinct CDR3 sequences on record, about 4.9% of them singletons. The top ten clonotypes cover about a fifth of the sample.

Sequenced input: whole blood. This sequence originates from an adult who was a healthcare worker with PCR-confirmed SARS-CoV-2 infection or an uninfected control (not recorded which). The rearrangement joined TRBV20-1 to TRBJ2-2, with TRBD2 as a weak D call on 5 bases. The nucleotide sequence reads TGCAGTGCTAGTGAGGGTTCTTCGAACACCGGGGAGCTGTTTTTT. Its protein reads: CSASEGSSNTGELFF.